The 12 T cell receptor beta chains reported below all come from one sample, sequenced in a study of OX40 agonist ivuxolimab in advanced cancers. Here immunoSEQ multiplex PCR was the method, and the copy in TCRdb shows in-frame clones only, minus some. The data show over 100,000 clones, roughly nine tenths seen once. The starting material was CD4+ or CD8+ T cells sorted from blood, obtained in a trial of the OX40 agonist ivuxolimab. Receptors originate from an adult with an advanced solid tumor such as melanoma, head and neck, liver or kidney cancer.

The count of this clone is one. The chain links TRBV10-3 to TRBJ2-3; D possibly corresponds to TRBD1 (8 bases). The V gene's germline CDR1 is ENHRY and CDR2 SYGVKD. Trimming cost V 6 bases and J 3 bases, with 28 bases left between them. This CDR3 is built from 19 residues. Here the CDR3 DNA reads TGTGCCATCAGGAGGGGAGGACAGGGAAGGGAGGGCCGGACAGATACGCAGTATTTT. This codes for CAIRRGGQGREGRTDTQYF.

The CDR3 protein is CASRRRQGRNTGELFF. The CDR3 bases are TGCGCCAGCAGGAGACGTCAGGGGCGGAACACCGGGGAGCTGTTTTTT. V is TRBV23-1 and J is TRBJ2-2, with D tentatively TRBD1 (6 bases). TRBV23-1 counts as an open reading frame of uncertain function. The V end was cut by 6 bases, the J end by 1 base, with 15 bases between. This CDR3 region has 16 residues.

The chain couples TRBV7-9 to TRBJ2-3; D is unresolved. The V gene lost 2 bases and the J gene lost 0 bases, with 9 bases spanning the gap. The CDR3 consists of 15 residues. Looked up from germline, CDR1 is SEHNR and CDR2 is FQNEAQ (reference sequence). CDR3 region: CASSLQGASTDTQYF. In DNA form, the CDR3 reads TGTGCCAGCAGCTTACAAGGAGCTAGCACAGATACGCAGTATTTT.

This clone occurred once. The chain recombines TRBV7-9 with TRBJ2-2; D possibly matches TRBD1 or TRBD2 (6 bases each). V was clipped by 4 bases and J by 1 base, with 13 bases between them. Germline V gene lookup returns CDR1 SEHNR and CDR2 FQNEAQ (reference sequence). This CDR3 has 16 residues. The CDR3 DNA reads TGTGCCAGCAGCTCGGTTGAGGGGGGGAACACCGGGGAGCTGTTTTTT. Amino acid sequence: CASSSVEGGNTGELFF.

V and J are TRBV9 and TRBJ1-2; weak D call: TRBD1 (5 bases). Trimming pared 4 bases from V and 8 bases from J, leaving 24 bases between. Germline V CDR1 and CDR2: SGDLS, YYNGEE. This CDR3 has 16 residues. In nucleotides, the CDR3 is TGTGCCAGCAGCACCGACTGGGATGGGGGTGGTGAGGGCTACACCTTC. It codes for CASSTDWDGGGEGYTF.

This clone was counted a single time. V usage is TRBV7-9 and J usage is TRBJ1-4; tentatively, D is TRBD1 (5 bases). CDR3 length equals 14 residues. V lost 4 bases, J lost 3 bases, and 9 bases lay in between. Germline V CDR1 and CDR2: SEHNR, FQNEAQ (reference sequence). CDR3 loop: CASSSGDPNEKLFF. CDR3 coding DNA: TGTGCCAGCAGCTCCGGGGACCCTAATGAAAAACTGTTTTTT. The full variable domain, rest sourced from reference TRBV7-9 and TRBJ1-4, is DTGVSQNPRHKITKRGQNVTFRCDPISEHNRLYWYRQTLGQGPEFLTYFQNEAQLEKSRLLSDRFSAERPKGSFSTLEIQRTEQGDSAMYLCASSSGDPNEKLFFGSGTQLSVL.

With respect to this clone: Additional DNA sequences in this sample encode the identical CDR3. V is TRBV27 and J is TRBJ1-4; 7 nucleotides match TRBD1. The CDR3 sequence is 15 residues long. The ends lost 3 bases at V and 7 bases at J; junction bases unmatched: 8. Germline CDR1 and CDR2: MNHEY and SMNVEV (reference sequence). CDR3 residues: CASSFSKGGGEKLFF. The CDR3 bases are TGTGCCAGCAGTTTTTCGAAAGGGGGCGGTGAAAAACTGTTTTTT.

The CDR3 spells CASSLGSQGQGSEQYF. The CDR3 coding sequence is TGCGCCAGCAGCTTGGGATCCCAAGGACAGGGGTCCGAGCAGTACTTC. J is TRBJ2-7 and V is TRBV5-1, with 9 nucleotides matching TRBD1. V was clipped by 0 bases and J by 6 bases; unmatched bases: 10. The CDR3 spans 16 residues. Germline V lookup: CDR1 SGHRS, CDR2 YFSETQ.

The chain links TRBV9 to TRBJ2-3; no reliable D call. CDR3 length: 15 residues. Trimming shortened V by 4 bases and J by 2 bases, and 14 bases separated the two germline ends. Germline V gene sequence: CDR1 SGDLS, CDR2 YYNGEE. Here the CDR3 reads CASSPRQPPTDTQYF. CDR3 in DNA: TGTGCCAGCAGCCCACGGCAGCCACCCACAGATACGCAGTATTTT.

This rearrangement joins TRBV5-4 to TRBJ1-4; 7 bases line up with TRBD1. CDR1 is SGHNT and CDR2 is YYREEE in the germline V gene (reference sequence). J lost 3 bases, V lost 4 bases, and 3 bases had no gene match. The CDR3 consists of 14 residues. The CDR3 protein is CASSPGTANEKLFF. CDR3 nucleotides: TGTGCCAGCAGCCCCGGGACAGCTAATGAAAAACTGTTTTTT.

The V call is TRBV7-2, the J call TRBJ1-1; D gene uncertain. This CDR3 spans 13 amino acids. CDR1 is SGHTA and CDR2 is FQGNSA in the germline V gene. V was pared by 4 bases and J by 1 base, with 7 bases between. The CDR3 DNA sequence: TGTGCCAGCAGCTCGTACGGGAACACTGAAGCTTTCTTT. Translated, it gives CASSSYGNTEAFF.

The chain combines TRBV6-1 with TRBJ1-2, with unresolved D. CDR1 is MNHNS, CDR2 SASEGT, per germline. CDR3 size: 12 residues. The ends were cut back, 3 bases at V and 5 bases at J, with 7 bases in the middle. The CDR3 DNA sequence: TGTGCCAGCAGTGACGGAGAGTATGGCTACACCTTC. This sequence encodes CASSDGEYGYTF.